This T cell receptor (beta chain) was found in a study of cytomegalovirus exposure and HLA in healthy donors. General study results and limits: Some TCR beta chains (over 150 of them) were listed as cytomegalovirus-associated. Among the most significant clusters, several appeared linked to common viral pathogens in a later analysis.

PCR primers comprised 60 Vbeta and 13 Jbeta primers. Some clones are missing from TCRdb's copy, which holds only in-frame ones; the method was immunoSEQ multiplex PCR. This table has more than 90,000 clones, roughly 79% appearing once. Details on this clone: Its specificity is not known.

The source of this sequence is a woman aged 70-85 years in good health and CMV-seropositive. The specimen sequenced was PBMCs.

This CDR3 is CASSPGGVAGRADTQYF. The CDR3 DNA follows: TGCGCCAGCAGCCCTGGGGGGGTAGCGGGACGGGCAGATACGCAGTATTTT. V usage is TRBV4-3 and J usage is TRBJ2-3; 8 nucleotides match TRBD2. CDR1 is LGHNA and CDR2 is YSLEER in the germline V gene. The CDR3 is made up of 17 amino acids. V shed 4 bases, J shed 4 bases, and the junction held 13 bases outside the gene matches.